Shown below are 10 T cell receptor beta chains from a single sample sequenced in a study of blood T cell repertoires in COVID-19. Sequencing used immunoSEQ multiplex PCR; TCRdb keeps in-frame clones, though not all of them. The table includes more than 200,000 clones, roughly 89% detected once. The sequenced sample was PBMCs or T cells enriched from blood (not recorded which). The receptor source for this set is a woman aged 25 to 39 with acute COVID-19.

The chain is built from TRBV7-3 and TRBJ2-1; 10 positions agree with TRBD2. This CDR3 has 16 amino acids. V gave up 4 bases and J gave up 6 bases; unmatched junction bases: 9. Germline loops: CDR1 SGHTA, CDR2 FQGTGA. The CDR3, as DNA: TGTGCCAGCAGCTCAGATAGCGGGGGGCCCTTCAATGAGCAGTTCTTC. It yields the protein CASSSDSGGPFNEQFF. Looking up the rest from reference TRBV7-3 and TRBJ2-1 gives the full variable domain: GAGVSQTPSNKVTEKGKYVELRCDPISGHTALYWYRQSLGQGPEFLIYFQGTGAADDSGLPNDRFFAVRPEGSVSTLKIQRTERGDSAVYLCASSSDSGGPFNEQFFGPGTRLTVL.

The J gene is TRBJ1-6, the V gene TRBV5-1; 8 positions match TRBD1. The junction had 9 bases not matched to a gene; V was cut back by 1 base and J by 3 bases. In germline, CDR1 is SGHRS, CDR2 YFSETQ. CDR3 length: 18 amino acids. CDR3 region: CASSLIETGDVYNSPLHF. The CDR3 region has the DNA TGCGCCAGCAGCTTGATCGAGACAGGGGATGTCTATAATTCACCCCTCCACTTT.

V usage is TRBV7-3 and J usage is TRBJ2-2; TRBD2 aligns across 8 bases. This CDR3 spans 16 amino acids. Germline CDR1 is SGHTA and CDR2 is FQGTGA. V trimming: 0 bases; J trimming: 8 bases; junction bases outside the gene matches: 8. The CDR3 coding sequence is TGTGCCAGCAGCTTAACTAGCGGGGCCCCCGGGGGGGAGCTGTTTTTT. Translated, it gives CASSLTSGAPGGELFF.

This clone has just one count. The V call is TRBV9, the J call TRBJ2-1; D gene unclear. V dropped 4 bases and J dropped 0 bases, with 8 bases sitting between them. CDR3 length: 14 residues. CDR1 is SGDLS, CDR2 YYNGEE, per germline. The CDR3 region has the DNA TGTGCCAGCAGCCCCCGGAGCTCCTACAATGAGCAGTTCTTC. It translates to CASSPRSSYNEQFF. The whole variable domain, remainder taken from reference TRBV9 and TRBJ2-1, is DSGVTQTPKHLITATGQRVTLRCSPRSGDLSVYWYQQSLDQGLQFLIQYYNGEERAKGNILERFSAQQFPDLHSELNLSSLELGDSALYFCASSPRSSYNEQFFGPGTRLTVL.

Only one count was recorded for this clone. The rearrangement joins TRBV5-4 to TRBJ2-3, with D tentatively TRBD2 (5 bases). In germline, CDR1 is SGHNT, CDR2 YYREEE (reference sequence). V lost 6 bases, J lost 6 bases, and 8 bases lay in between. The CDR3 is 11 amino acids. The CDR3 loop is CASTLADTQYF. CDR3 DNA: TGTGCCAGCACCTTAGCGGATACGCAGTATTTT.

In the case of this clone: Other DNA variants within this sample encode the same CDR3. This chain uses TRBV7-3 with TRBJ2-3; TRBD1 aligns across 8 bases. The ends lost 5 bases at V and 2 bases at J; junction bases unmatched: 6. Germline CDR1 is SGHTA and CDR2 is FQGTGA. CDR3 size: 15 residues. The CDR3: CASSPDRGYTDTQYF. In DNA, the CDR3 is TGTGCCAGCAGCCCCGACAGGGGATACACAGATACGCAGTATTTT.

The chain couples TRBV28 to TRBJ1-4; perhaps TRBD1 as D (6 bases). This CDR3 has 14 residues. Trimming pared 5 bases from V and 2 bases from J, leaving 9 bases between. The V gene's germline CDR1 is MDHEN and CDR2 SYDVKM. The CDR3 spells CASSTQGTNEKLFF. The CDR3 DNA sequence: TGTGCCAGCAGTACCCAGGGGACTAATGAAAAACTGTTTTTT.

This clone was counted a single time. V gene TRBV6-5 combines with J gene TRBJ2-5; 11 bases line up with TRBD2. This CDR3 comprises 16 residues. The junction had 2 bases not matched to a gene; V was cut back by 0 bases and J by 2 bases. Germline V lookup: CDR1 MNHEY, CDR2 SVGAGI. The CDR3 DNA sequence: TGTGCCAGCAGTTACTCGCCTAGCGGGGGGCAAGAGACCCAGTACTTC. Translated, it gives CASSYSPSGGQETQYF.

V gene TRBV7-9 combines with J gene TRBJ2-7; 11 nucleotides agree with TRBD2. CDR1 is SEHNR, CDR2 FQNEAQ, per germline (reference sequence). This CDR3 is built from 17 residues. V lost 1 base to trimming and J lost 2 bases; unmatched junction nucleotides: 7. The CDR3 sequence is CASSLGLAGGTAYEQYF. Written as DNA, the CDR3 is TGTGCCAGCAGCTTAGGGCTAGCGGGGGGTACCGCCTACGAGCAGTACTTC.

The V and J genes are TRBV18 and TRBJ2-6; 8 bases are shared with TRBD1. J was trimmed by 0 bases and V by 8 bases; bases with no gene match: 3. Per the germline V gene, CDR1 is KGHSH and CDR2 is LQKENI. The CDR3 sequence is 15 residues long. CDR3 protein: CASRTGNSGANVLTF. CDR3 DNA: TGTGCCAGCAGGACAGGGAACTCTGGGGCCAACGTCCTGACTTTC.